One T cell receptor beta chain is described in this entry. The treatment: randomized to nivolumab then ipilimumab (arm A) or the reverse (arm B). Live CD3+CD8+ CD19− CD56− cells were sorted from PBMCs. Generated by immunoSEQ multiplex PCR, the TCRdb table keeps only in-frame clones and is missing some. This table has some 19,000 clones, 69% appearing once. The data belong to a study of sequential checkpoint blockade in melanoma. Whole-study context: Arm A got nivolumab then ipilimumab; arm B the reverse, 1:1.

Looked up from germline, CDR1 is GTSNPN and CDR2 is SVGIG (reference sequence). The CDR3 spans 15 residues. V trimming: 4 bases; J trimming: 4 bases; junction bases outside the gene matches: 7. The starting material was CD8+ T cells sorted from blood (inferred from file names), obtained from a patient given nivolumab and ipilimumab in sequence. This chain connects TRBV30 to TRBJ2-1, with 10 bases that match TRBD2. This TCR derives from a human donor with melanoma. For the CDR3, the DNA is TGTGCCTGGAATCCCGGGACTAGCGCTTACAATGAGCAGTTCTTC. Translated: CAWNPGTSAYNEQFF.